The 32 T cell receptor beta chains below were found in one sample sequenced in a study of blood T cell repertoires in COVID-19 (dated by TCRdb to 2018 to 2021). Library preparation was by the immunoSEQ multiplex PCR assay. TCRdb obtained this table from immuneACCESS and retained in-frame rearrangements with V and J assigned. These tables miss some clones; where compared with another copy, unresolved V genes account for less than half of the shortfall, and the remainder is unexplained. This sample gives about 92,000 clones in total; around 88% of them show up just once. The ten most abundant clones make up around 18% of the sample. Sequencing used peripheral blood. The origin of the receptors is a woman aged 55-69 years with COVID-19, enrolled during active disease.

The chain recombines TRBV29-1 with TRBJ1-1; D call uncertain. There are 15 residues in the CDR3. Germline V gene sequence: CDR1 SQVTM, CDR2 ANQGSEA. V was clipped by 1 base and J by 5 bases, with 17 bases between them. The CDR3 protein is CSVEGWGGEGTEAFF. CDR3 DNA: TGCAGCGTTGAAGGTTGGGGTGGGGAGGGAACTGAAGCTTTCTTT.

The chain carries TRBV6-5 and TRBJ1-1, with D possibly matching TRBD1 (5 bases). V lost 10 bases and J lost 0, with 15 bases in between. Germline V gives CDR1 MNHEY, CDR2 SVGAGI. There are 14 residues in the CDR3. The CDR3 nucleotides read TGTGCCACCCACCGCGGGGGTATGAACACTGAAGCTTTCTTT. This translates into CATHRGGMNTEAFF.

The chain links TRBV27 to TRBJ2-1; tentatively, D is TRBD1 (5 bases). Germline loops: CDR1 MNHEY, CDR2 SMNVEV (reference sequence). The CDR3 covers 14 residues. Trimming pared 3 bases from V and 8 bases from J, leaving 14 bases between. CDR3 residues: CASSFWSRGDEQFF. CDR3 DNA: TGTGCCAGCAGTTTCTGGAGTAGGGGCGATGAGCAGTTCTTC.

The rearrangement joins TRBV11-2 to TRBJ2-3; 7 nucleotides match TRBD1. Losses at the gene ends were 4 bases for V and 2 bases for J; bases not matched to a gene: 6. Germline-derived CDR1 and CDR2 are SGHAT and FQNNGV. This CDR3 spans 15 amino acids. The CDR3 loop is CASSSAGTATDTQYF. The CDR3 bases are TGTGCCAGCAGCTCGGCCGGGACAGCCACAGATACGCAGTATTTT.

The chain combines TRBV3-1 (or the pseudogene TRBV3-2) with TRBJ1-1; 12 nucleotides align to TRBD1. Germline V CDR1 and CDR2: LGHDT, YNNKEL (reference sequence). CDR3 length equals 15 residues. With V trimmed by 4 bases and J by 6 bases, 6 bases remained unmatched. The CDR3 reads CASSPRDRGRAEAFF. The CDR3 DNA follows: TGTGCCAGCAGCCCCCGGGACAGGGGGCGGGCTGAAGCTTTCTTT.

The rearrangement uses TRBV6-5 and TRBJ2-2; TRBD1 matches at 7 bases. Germline trimming cut 7 bases from V and 2 bases from J; bases unmatched to any gene: 4. The germline V gene encodes CDR1 MNHEY and CDR2 SVGAGI. This CDR3 is 14 amino acids long. CDR3 sequence (DNA): TGTGCCAGCAATCGGGACAGAAACACCGGGGAGCTGTTTTTT. Protein product: CASNRDRNTGELFF.

The chain couples TRBV5-1 to TRBJ2-5, with D maybe TRBD1 (5 bases). In germline, CDR1 is SGHRS, CDR2 YFSETQ. The CDR3 runs to 14 residues. V was clipped by 4 bases and J by 0 bases, with 10 bases between them. This CDR3 is CASSIQTDQETQYF. Here the CDR3 DNA reads TGCGCCAGCAGCATTCAGACAGACCAAGAGACCCAGTACTTC.

The chain carries TRBV11-2 and TRBJ1-4, with D hard to call. This CDR3 contains 13 residues. V was trimmed by 0 bases and J by 11 bases, leaving 10 bases between them. Germline CDR1 is SGHAT and CDR2 is FQNNGV. The CDR3 DNA reads TGTGCCAGCAGCTTAGATCCGGGTGGGAAACTGTTTTTT. This sequence encodes CASSLDPGGKLFF.

The chain uses TRBV2 and TRBJ2-5, with TRBD2 identical over 10 bases. Germline assignment: CDR1 SNHLY and CDR2 FYNNEI. The CDR3 is 16 amino acids. The J segment lost 4 bases and the V segment lost 8 bases, leaving 13 bases of the junction unmatched. CDR3: CASRSPQLAGTETQYF. As DNA, the CDR3 is TGTGCCAGCCGGAGTCCCCAACTAGCGGGGACAGAGACCCAGTACTTC.

V and J are TRBV6-4 and TRBJ1-5; 8 nucleotides align to TRBD1. V shed 6 bases, J shed 2 bases, and the junction held 6 bases outside the gene matches. CDR3 length equals 15 residues. CDR1 and CDR2 from the germline V gene are MRHNA and SNTAGT. The DNA for the CDR3 is TGTGCCAGCAGGCGGCAGGGGGCACGCAATCAGCCCCAGCATTTT. Its protein product is CASRRQGARNQPQHF.

The genes are TRBV9 and TRBJ1-5; D gene ambiguous. The CDR3 is 13 residues long. Germline lookup yields CDR1 SGDLS and CDR2 YYNGEE. Trimming pared 7 bases from V and 9 bases from J, leaving 17 bases between. The CDR3 DNA sequence: TGTGCCAGCGGGGAGGCGGATCGATGGCCCCAGCATTTT. It yields the protein CASGEADRWPQHF.

The V call is TRBV30, the J call TRBJ1-2; 10 bases are shared with TRBD1. V dropped 3 bases and J dropped 2; count of bases not matched to a gene: 12. The CDR3 sequence is 17 residues long. Germline values: CDR1 GTSNPN, CDR2 SVGIG (reference sequence). The CDR3 spells CAWRGIGDRGSNYGYTF. The CDR3 nucleotides read TGTGCCTGGAGAGGGATCGGGGACAGGGGATCAAACTATGGCTACACCTTC.

The V gene is TRBV4-2, the J gene TRBJ2-7; possible D gene TRBD1, 8 bases. Trimming removed 6 bases from V and 7 bases from J, with 22 bases in between. The CDR3 is 15 amino acids. Germline CDR1 and CDR2: LGHNA and YNFKEQ. The CDR3 sequence is CASSRAGTGPKEQYF. The CDR3 nucleotides are TGTGCCAGCAGTCGAGCGGGGACAGGCCCTAAGGAGCAGTACTTC.

The chain employs TRBV19 and TRBJ1-2; 7 bases align to TRBD1. Germline CDR1 and CDR2: LNHDA and SQIVND (reference sequence). J lost 4 bases, V lost 11 bases, and 7 bases had no gene match. The CDR3 covers 12 residues. For the CDR3, the DNA is TGTGCCGGGGCCCGGACAGGCTATGGCTACACCTTC. Residues: CAGARTGYGYTF.

The rearrangement links TRBV6-5 to TRBJ1-2, with D maybe TRBD1 (6 bases). V was trimmed by 6 bases and J by 7 bases, leaving 15 bases between them. CDR3 length equals 13 residues. Germline V gene data show CDR1 as MNHEY and CDR2 as SVGAGI. This CDR3 reads CASSYRVEGGYTF. The DNA for the CDR3 is TGTGCCAGCAGCTACAGGGTGGAGGGTGGCTACACCTTC.

V is TRBV6-6 and J is TRBJ1-5, with TRBD1 identical over 8 bases. The CDR3 length is 15 residues. The junction had 4 bases not matched to a gene; V was cut back by 6 bases and J by 0 bases. Germline assignment: CDR1 MNHNY and CDR2 SVGAGI (reference sequence). CDR3 loop: CASRWTGISNQPQHF. In DNA form, the CDR3 reads TGTGCCAGCAGGTGGACAGGGATTAGCAATCAGCCCCAGCATTTT.

On this clone itself: Other DNA variants within this sample encode the same CDR3. The rearrangement uses TRBV9 and TRBJ1-2; 7 nucleotides match TRBD1. Germline values: CDR1 SGDLS, CDR2 YYNGEE. The V and J ends lost 0 bases and 5 bases, in that order; junction bases with no gene match: 1. This CDR3 has 13 amino acids. CDR3 DNA: TGTGCCAGCAGCGTAGAACAGGGGTATGGCTACACCTTC. Its translation is CASSVEQGYGYTF.

The chain carries TRBV5-1 and TRBJ1-1; 8 bases fit TRBD1. This CDR3 region has 14 residues. Trimming took 3 bases from V and 4 from J; bases not matched to a gene: 5. The germline V gene has CDR1 SGHRS and CDR2 YFSETQ. CDR3 region: CASSSQGASTEAFF. The CDR3 DNA sequence: TGCGCCAGCAGCTCCCAGGGGGCTAGCACTGAAGCTTTCTTT.

This clone was recorded only once. The CDR3 loop is CSAGPARGRTSFRFQPQHF. CDR3 DNA: TGCAGCGCCGGACCCGCTCGAGGGAGGACATCGTTTCGGTTTCAGCCCCAGCATTTT. The chain couples TRBV29-1 to TRBJ1-5; D is perhaps TRBD1 (5 bases). Per germline, CDR1 SQVTM and CDR2 ANQGSEA. The CDR3 is 19 amino acids. With 7 bases removed from V and 6 bases from J, the gap between germline ends came to 34 bases.

V and J are TRBV6-4 and TRBJ2-2; possible D gene TRBD1, 6 bases. The CDR3 spans 14 residues. Trimming shortened V by 4 bases and J by 5 bases, and 11 bases separated the two germline ends. The germline V gene has CDR1 MRHNA and CDR2 SNTAGT. Here the CDR3 DNA reads TGTGCCAGCAGTGTTGAGGGGGAGACCGGGGAGCTGTTTTTT. Translated: CASSVEGETGELFF.

V gene TRBV5-1 combines with J gene TRBJ1-2, with 7 bases matching TRBD1. Germline V gene lookup returns CDR1 SGHRS and CDR2 YFSETQ. The CDR3 totals 12 residues. V was pared by 2 bases and J by 11 bases, with 6 bases of the junction left unmatched. CDR3 amino acids: CASSLPGTAYTF. The CDR3 DNA follows: TGCGCCAGCAGCTTACCCGGGACAGCATACACCTTC. Drawing the rest from reference TRBV5-1 and TRBJ1-2, the complete variable domain is KAGVTQTPRYLIKTRGQQVTLSCSPISGHRSVSWYQQTPGQGLQFLFEYFSETQRNKGNFPGRFSGRQFSNSRSEMNVSTLELGDSALYLCASSLPGTAYTFGSGTRLTVV.

The chain couples TRBV19 to TRBJ2-7; D is perhaps TRBD1 (7 bases). Trimming took off 6 bases at V and 0 bases at J, with 15 bases between the two ends. CDR1 LNHDA and CDR2 SQIVND come from the germline V gene (reference sequence). The CDR3 spans 15 residues. The DNA of the CDR3 is TGTGCCAGTAGCAGAAGGGGGGACAGCTCCTACGAGCAGTACTTC. Translated: CASSRRGDSSYEQYF.

The chain couples TRBV28 to TRBJ1-2; possibly TRBD1 for D (6 bases). The CDR3 extends over 15 amino acids. The V end lost 6 bases, the J end lost 2 bases, and 16 bases lay between the germline ends. CDR1 is MDHEN, CDR2 SYDVKM, per germline. CDR3: CASRSSLDRNYGYTF. Here the CDR3 DNA reads TGTGCCAGCAGATCCTCCCTGGACAGAAACTATGGCTACACCTTC.

The gene calls are TRBV19 and TRBJ1-2, with D hard to call. Between the trimmed V and J ends, which lost 1 base and 5 bases, there was a span of 8 bases. Germline V gives CDR1 LNHDA, CDR2 SQIVND (reference sequence). The CDR3 runs to 13 residues. The chain's CDR3 is CASSIASEYGYTF. In nucleotides, the CDR3 is TGTGCCAGTAGTATAGCGAGCGAGTATGGCTACACCTTC.

This clone was detected only a few times. This sequence joins TRBV4-1 and TRBJ1-2; 7 nucleotides match TRBD1. Trimming removed 4 bases from V and 5 bases from J; junction bases left unmatched: 13. The CDR3 spans 16 residues. Germline V gene sequence: CDR1 MGHRA, CDR2 YSYEKL. Here the CDR3 reads CASSPGLTGSFYGYTF. Here the CDR3 DNA reads TGCGCCAGCAGCCCTGGGTTGACAGGGTCCTTTTATGGCTACACCTTC.

J is TRBJ2-3 and V is TRBV7-2; TRBD2 agrees at 9 bases. The CDR3 loop spans 18 amino acids. CDR1 and CDR2 from the germline V gene are SGHTA and FQGNSA. Trimming cost V 3 bases and J 5 bases; bases outside gene matches: 15. For the CDR3, the DNA is TGTGCCAGCAGCTTTGCCGGCGGGTATAGCGGGGGTGGAGATACGCAGTATTTT. This translates into CASSFAGGYSGGGDTQYF.

The CDR3 loop reads CASSPGQGTHEQYF. CDR3 nucleotides: TGTGCCAGCTCACCGGGACAGGGGACTCACGAGCAGTACTTC. This chain links TRBV18 with TRBJ2-7, with TRBD1 identical over 10 bases. V trimming: 3 bases; J trimming: 5 bases; junction bases outside the gene matches: 4. CDR1 is KGHSH and CDR2 is LQKENI in the germline V gene. The length of the CDR3 is 14 residues. Filled out from reference TRBV18 and TRBJ2-7, the complete variable domain reads NAGVMQNPRHLVRRRGQEARLRCSPMKGHSHVYWYRQLPEEGLKFMVYLQKENIIDESGMPKERFSAEFPKEGPSILRIQQVVRGDSAAYFCASSPGQGTHEQYFGPGTRLTVT.

This clone was observed a single time. The chain links TRBV7-9 to TRBJ2-7, with 9 bases matching TRBD1. The junction had 4 bases not matched to a gene; V was cut back by 3 bases and J by 4 bases. The CDR3 totals 14 residues. Per germline, CDR1 SEHNR and CDR2 FQNEAQ (reference sequence). The CDR3 DNA sequence: TGTGCCAGCAGCTTTAAGGACAGGGGTTACGAGCAGTACTTC. Its translation: CASSFKDRGYEQYF.

This CDR3 is CASSLWWSAANYGYTF. In DNA form, the CDR3 reads TGTGCCAGCTCACTCTGGTGGTCCGCAGCTAACTATGGCTACACCTTC. V and J are TRBV18 and TRBJ1-2; D is unresolved. The germline gives CDR1 KGHSH, CDR2 LQKENI. The CDR3 spans 16 residues. V shed 4 bases and J shed 0 bases, with 15 bases lying between them.

The chain combines TRBV10-1 with TRBJ1-1, with a weak D call TRBD1 (5 bases). The length of the CDR3 is 14 residues. The V and J ends lost 6 bases and 0 bases respectively, with 11 bases between them. Per the germline V gene, CDR1 is WNHNN and CDR2 is SYGVQD (reference sequence). CDR3 DNA: TGCGCCAGCAGAAAAGGGGATTTGAACACTGAAGCTTTCTTT. As protein: CASRKGDLNTEAFF.

The rearrangement links TRBV24-1 to TRBJ1-4; 9 bases map to TRBD1. The CDR3 is 15 residues long. In germline, CDR1 is KGHDR, CDR2 SFDVKD. V shed 3 bases, J shed 8 bases, and the junction held 6 bases outside the gene matches. As DNA, the CDR3 is TGTGCCACCAGTGATCCAAGACAGGGGGGAGAAAAACTGTTTTTT. Its translation is CATSDPRQGGEKLFF.

The chain recombines TRBV24-1 with TRBJ1-1, with TRBD1 matching 11 bases. The CDR3 totals 19 residues. Germline CDR1 reads KGHDR; CDR2 reads SFDVKD. The V gene end was trimmed by 1 base and the J gene end by 5 bases; junction bases not matched to a gene: 14. CDR3 amino acids: CATSDLQGQGAGVSTEAFF. The CDR3 region has the DNA TGTGCCACCAGTGATTTACAAGGACAGGGGGCCGGTGTGTCGACTGAAGCTTTCTTT.